This T cell receptor (beta chain) was documented in a study of cytomegalovirus exposure and HLA in healthy donors. The overall study: Earlier sequencing of about 179 million T cells yielded nearly 120 million unique TCR beta sequences.

This PCR relied on a set of 60 Vbeta primers and 13 Jbeta primers. The table came from immunoSEQ multiplex PCR; TCRdb's copy has only in-frame clones and leaves some out. The sample totals 75,000 to 95,000 clones. Germline-derived CDR1 and CDR2 are MNHEY and SVGAGI. V was trimmed by 6 bases and J by 0 bases, leaving 6 bases between them. CDR3 length: 13 residues. The sequenced material came from PBMCs. This receptor was obtained from a man under 40 in good health and CMV-seronegative. This sequence joins TRBV6-5 and TRBJ1-3, with D unclear. CDR3 in amino acids: CASRRSSGNTIYF. DNA for the CDR3: TGTGCCAGCAGGCGTAGCTCTGGAAACACCATATATTTT.